The entry that follows covers one T cell receptor beta chain sequence. Its antigen is unknown. Each 10 ml fresh peripheral blood draw supplied the PBMCs. CDR3 length: 16 residues. Germline V CDR1 and CDR2: SGDLS, YYNGEE. V gave up 0 bases and J gave up 6 bases, with 16 bases separating them. The sample is drawn from a study of T cells in Graves' hyperthyroidism and ophthalmopathy. Study-wide findings and caveats: The model's output predicted ophthalmopathy at a median of around 7 months prior to onset. Most clonotypes expanded in the thyroid (above 0.001) were also present in blood.

Amplified regions were TCR beta CDR3 sequences from RNA transcripts. HTBI primers were employed in a first-round RT-PCR of the TCR CDR3. TCRdb re-called the multiplex PCR reads with MiXCR, one entry per CDR3 protein. The sample yields fewer than 110,000 distinct CDR3 sequences, around 50% seen once. The receptor's source is a man aged 40-49 years with Graves' hyperthyroidism. Sequencing was performed on blood. This rearrangement joins TRBV9 to TRBJ1-5, with D maybe TRBD1 (6 bases). The CDR3 nucleotides read TGTGCCAGCAGCGTAGATTCCGGGGGCGAAGGTCAGCCCCAGCATTTT. It yields the protein CASSVDSGGEGQPQHF.